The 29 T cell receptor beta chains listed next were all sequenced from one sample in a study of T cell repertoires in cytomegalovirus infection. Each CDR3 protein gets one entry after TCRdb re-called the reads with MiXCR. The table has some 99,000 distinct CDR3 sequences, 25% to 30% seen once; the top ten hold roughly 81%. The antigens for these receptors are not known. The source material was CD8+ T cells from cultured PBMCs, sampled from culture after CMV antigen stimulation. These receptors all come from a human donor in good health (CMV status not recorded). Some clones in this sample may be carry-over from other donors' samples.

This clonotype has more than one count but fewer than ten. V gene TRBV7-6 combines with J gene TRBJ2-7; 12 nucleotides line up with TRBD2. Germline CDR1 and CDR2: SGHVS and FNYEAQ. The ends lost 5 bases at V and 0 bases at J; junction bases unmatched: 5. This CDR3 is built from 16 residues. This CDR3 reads CASSPETSGGSYEQYF. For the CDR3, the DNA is TGTGCCAGCAGCCCGGAGACTAGCGGGGGCTCCTACGAGCAGTACTTC.

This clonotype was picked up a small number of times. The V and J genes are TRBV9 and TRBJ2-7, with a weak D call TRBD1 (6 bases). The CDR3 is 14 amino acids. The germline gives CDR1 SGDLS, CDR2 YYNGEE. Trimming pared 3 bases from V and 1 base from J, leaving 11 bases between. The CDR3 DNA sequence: TGTGCCAGCAGCGGTGGTAGGGGGTCCTACGAGCAGTACTTC. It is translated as CASSGGRGSYEQYF.

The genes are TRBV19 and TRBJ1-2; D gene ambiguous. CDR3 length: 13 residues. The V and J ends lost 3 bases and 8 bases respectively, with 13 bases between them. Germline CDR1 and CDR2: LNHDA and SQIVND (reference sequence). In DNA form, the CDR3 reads TGTGCCAGTAGTATGGGAGCCTTGGAGGGCTACACCTTC. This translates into CASSMGALEGYTF.

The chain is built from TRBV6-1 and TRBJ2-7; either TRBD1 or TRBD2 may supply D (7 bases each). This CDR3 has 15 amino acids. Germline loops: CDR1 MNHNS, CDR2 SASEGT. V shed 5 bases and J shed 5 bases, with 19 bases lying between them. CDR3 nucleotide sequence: TGTGCCAGCAGTTGGTATCAGGGAGGGGGCGACGAGCAGTACTTC. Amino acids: CASSWYQGGGDEQYF.

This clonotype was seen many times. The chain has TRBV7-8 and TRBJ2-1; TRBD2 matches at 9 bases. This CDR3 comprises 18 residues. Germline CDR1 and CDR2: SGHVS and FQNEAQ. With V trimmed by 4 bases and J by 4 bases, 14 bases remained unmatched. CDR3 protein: CASSSRGGGGAVYNEQFF. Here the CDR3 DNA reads TGTGCCAGCAGCTCCCGAGGGGGCGGGGGGGCGGTTTACAATGAGCAGTTCTTC.

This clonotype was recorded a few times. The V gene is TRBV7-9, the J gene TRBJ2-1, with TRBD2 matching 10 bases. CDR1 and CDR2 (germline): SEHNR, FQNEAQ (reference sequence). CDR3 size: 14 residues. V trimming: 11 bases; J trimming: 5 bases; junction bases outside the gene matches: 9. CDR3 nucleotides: TGTGCCGGGGAAGCGGGGGGGCCCGACAATGAGCAGTTCTTC. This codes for CAGEAGGPDNEQFF.

CDR3 coding DNA: TGCAGTGCTAGAGATCTTAGCGGGAGCCCCGGGGAGCAGTACTTC. Translation gives CSARDLSGSPGEQYF. The chain combines TRBV20-1 with TRBJ2-7; 9 nucleotides line up with TRBD2. Per germline, CDR1 DFQATT and CDR2 SNEGSKA (reference sequence). V was clipped by 0 bases and J by 7 bases; unmatched bases: 10. This CDR3 is built from 15 residues.

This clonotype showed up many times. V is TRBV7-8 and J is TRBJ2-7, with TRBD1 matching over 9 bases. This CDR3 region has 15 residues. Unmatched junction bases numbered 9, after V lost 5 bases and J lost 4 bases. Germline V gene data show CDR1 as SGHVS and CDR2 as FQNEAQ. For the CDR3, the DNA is TGTGCCAGCAGCCCAACACAGGGGGCGCCGTACGAGCAGTACTTC. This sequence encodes CASSPTQGAPYEQYF.

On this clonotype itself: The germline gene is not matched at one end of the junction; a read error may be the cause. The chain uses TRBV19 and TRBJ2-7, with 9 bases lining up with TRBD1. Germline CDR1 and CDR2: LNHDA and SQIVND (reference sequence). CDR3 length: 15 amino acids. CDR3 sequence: CASSMVPLLGTGKYF. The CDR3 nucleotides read TGTGCCAGTAGTATGGTTCCGTTGTTGGGGACAGGGAAGTACTTT.

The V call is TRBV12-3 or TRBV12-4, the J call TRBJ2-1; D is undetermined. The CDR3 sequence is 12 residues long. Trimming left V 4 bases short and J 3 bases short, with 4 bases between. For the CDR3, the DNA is TGTGCCAGCAGTTCCGTCTACAATGAGCAGTTCTTC. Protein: CASSSVYNEQFF.

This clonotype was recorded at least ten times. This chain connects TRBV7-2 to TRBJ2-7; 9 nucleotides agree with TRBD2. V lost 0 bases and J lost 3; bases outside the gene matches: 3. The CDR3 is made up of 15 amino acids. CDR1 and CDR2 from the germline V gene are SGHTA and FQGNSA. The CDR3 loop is CASSLAVLAGYEQYF. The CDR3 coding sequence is TGTGCCAGCAGCTTAGCGGTACTAGCGGGCTACGAGCAGTACTTC.

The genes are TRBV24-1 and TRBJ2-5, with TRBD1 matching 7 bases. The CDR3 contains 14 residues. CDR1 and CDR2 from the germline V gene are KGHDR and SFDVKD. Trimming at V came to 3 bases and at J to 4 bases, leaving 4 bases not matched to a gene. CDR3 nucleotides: TGTGCCACCAGTGATGAAGGGGGCGGAGAGACCCAGTACTTC. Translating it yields CATSDEGGGETQYF.

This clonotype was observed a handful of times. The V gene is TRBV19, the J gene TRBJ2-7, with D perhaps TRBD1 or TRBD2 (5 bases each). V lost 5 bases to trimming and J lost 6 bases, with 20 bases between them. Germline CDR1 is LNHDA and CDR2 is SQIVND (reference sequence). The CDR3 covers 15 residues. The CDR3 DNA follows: TGTGCCAGTAGTCACCTCAGGGACCCGCCGGGCGAGCAGTACTTC. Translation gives CASSHLRDPPGEQYF.

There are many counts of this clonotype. This CDR3 reads CASSSTTWTVYEAFF. The CDR3 DNA follows: TGTGCCAGCAGCTCTACTACTTGGACAGTTTATGAAGCTTTCTTT. J is TRBJ1-1 and V is TRBV7-2, with D perhaps TRBD1 (6 bases). Germline assignment: CDR1 SGHTA and CDR2 FQGNSA. The CDR3 is 15 residues long. Deletions cut 4 bases from V and 7 bases from J, with 19 bases between.

The chain's CDR3 is CSVGRGTEAFF. The DNA of the CDR3 is TGCAGCGTTGGACGGGGGACTGAAGCTTTCTTT. V and J are TRBV29-1 and TRBJ1-1, with D possibly being TRBD1 (5 bases). The V end was cut by 4 bases, the J end by 5 bases, with 8 bases between. The V gene's germline CDR1 is SQVTM and CDR2 ANQGSEA. The CDR3 extends over 11 amino acids.

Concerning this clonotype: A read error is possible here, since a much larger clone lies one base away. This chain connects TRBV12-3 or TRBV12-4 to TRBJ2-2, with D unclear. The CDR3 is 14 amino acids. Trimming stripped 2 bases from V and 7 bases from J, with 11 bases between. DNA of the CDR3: TGTGCCAGCAGTTTAAGGTTGAGGAGCGGGGAGCTGTTTTTT. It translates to CASSLRLRSGELFF.

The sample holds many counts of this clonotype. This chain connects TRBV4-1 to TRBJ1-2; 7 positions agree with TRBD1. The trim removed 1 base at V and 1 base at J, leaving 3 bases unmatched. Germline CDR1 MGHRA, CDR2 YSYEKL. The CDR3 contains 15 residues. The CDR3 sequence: CASSQAQGDNYGYTF. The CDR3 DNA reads TGCGCCAGCAGCCAAGCCCAGGGGGATAACTATGGCTACACCTTC.

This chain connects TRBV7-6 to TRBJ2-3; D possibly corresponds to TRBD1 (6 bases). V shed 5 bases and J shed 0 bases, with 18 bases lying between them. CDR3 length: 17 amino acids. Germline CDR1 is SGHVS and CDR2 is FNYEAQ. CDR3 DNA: TGTGCCAGCAGCGGACCGACAGGTTTTTCAAGCACAGATACGCAGTATTTT. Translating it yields CASSGPTGFSSTDTQYF.

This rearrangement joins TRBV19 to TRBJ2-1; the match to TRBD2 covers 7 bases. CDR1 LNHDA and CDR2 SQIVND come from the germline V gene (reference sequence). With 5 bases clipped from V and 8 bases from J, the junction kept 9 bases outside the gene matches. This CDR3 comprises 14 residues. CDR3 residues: CASSWAGDSDEQFF. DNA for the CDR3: TGTGCCAGTAGTTGGGCGGGGGATAGTGATGAGCAGTTCTTC.

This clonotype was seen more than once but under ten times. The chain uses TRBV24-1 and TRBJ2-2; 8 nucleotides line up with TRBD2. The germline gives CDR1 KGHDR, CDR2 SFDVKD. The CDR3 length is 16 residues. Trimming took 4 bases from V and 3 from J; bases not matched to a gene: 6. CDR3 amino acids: CATSDRGGADTGELFF. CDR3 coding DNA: TGTGCCACCAGTGACCGGGGGGGCGCGGACACCGGGGAGCTGTTTTTT.

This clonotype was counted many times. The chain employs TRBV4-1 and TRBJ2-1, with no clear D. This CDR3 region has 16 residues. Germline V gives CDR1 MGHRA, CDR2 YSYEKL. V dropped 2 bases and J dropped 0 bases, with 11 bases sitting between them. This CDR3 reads CASSQLGTTSYNEQFF. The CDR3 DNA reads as TGCGCCAGCAGCCAATTGGGAACTACCTCCTACAATGAGCAGTTCTTC.

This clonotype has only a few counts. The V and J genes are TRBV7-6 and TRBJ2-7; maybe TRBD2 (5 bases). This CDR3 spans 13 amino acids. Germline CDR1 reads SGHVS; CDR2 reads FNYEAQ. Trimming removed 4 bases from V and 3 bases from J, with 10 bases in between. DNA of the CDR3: TGTGCCAGCAGCTGGACGGAGGACTACGAGCAGTACTTC. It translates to CASSWTEDYEQYF. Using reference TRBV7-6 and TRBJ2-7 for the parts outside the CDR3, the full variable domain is GAGVSQSPRYKVTKRGQDVALRCDPISGHVSLYWYRQALGQGPEFLTYFNYEAQQDKSGLPNDRFSAERPEGSISTLTIQRTEQRDSAMYRCASSWTEDYEQYFGPGTRLTVT.

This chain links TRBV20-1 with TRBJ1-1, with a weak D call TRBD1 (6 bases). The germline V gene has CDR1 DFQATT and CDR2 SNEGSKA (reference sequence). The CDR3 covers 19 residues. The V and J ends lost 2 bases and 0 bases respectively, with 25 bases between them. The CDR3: CSARTPSGMVRGMNTEAFF. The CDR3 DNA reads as TGCAGTGCTAGAACCCCATCGGGTATGGTGAGGGGGATGAACACTGAAGCTTTCTTT.

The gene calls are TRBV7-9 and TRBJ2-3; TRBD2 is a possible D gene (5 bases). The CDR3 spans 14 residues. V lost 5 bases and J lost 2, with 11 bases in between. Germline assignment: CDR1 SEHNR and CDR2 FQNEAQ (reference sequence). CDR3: CASSHIGVTDTQYF. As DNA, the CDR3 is TGTGCCAGCAGCCACATCGGGGTCACAGATACGCAGTATTTT.

The CDR3 DNA reads TGTGCCAGCAGCCATCGACAGGGGGGGACAGATACGCAGTATTTT. Protein product: CASSHRQGGTDTQYF. This chain uses TRBV13 with TRBJ2-3; the match to TRBD1 covers 9 bases. The CDR3 is made up of 15 amino acids. Germline assignment: CDR1 PRHDT and CDR2 FYEKMQ (reference sequence). V lost 5 bases to trimming and J lost 3 bases; unmatched junction nucleotides: 6.

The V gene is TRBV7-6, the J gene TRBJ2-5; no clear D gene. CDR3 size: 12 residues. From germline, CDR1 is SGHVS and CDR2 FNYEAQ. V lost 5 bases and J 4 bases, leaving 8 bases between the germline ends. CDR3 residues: CASSPVTETQYF. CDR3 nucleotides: TGTGCCAGCAGCCCAGTGACAGAGACCCAGTACTTC.

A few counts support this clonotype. The CDR3 nucleotides are TGTGCCAGCAGTCTAAACAGGGGTCAGGGCACAGATACGCAGTATTTT. Translation gives CASSLNRGQGTDTQYF. This chain connects TRBV12-3 or TRBV12-4 to TRBJ2-3; 7 bases match TRBD1. This CDR3 is built from 16 residues. J was trimmed by 1 base and V by 5 bases; bases with no gene match: 9.

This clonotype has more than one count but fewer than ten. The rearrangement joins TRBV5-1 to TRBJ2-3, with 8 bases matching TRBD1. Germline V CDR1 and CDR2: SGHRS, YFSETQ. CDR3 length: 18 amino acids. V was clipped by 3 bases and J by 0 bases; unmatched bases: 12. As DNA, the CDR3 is TGCGCCAGCAGCTGGCCGATTGCGGGACAGGCTAGCACAGATACGCAGTATTTT. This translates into CASSWPIAGQASTDTQYF.

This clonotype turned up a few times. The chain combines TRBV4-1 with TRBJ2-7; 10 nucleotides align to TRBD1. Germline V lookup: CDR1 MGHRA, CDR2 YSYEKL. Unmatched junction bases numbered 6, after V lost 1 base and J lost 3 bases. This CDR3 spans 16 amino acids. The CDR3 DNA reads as TGCGCCAGCAGCCAAGTATGGGGACAGGGGATCTACGAGCAGTACTTC. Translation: CASSQVWGQGIYEQYF.